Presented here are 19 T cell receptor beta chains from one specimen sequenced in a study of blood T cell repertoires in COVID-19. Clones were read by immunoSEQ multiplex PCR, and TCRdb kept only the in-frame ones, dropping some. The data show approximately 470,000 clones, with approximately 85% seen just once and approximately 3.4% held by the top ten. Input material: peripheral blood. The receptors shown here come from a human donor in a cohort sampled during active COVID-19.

CDR3: CASSLNLGLAGDHEQYF. CDR3 nucleotides: TGTGCCAGCAGTTTAAACCTTGGACTAGCGGGAGACCACGAGCAGTACTTC. The rearrangement joins TRBV27 to TRBJ2-7; TRBD2 matches at 13 bases. With 2 bases clipped from V and 5 bases from J, the junction kept 9 bases outside the gene matches. Germline CDR1 reads MNHEY; CDR2 reads SMNVEV (reference sequence). This CDR3 is built from 17 residues.

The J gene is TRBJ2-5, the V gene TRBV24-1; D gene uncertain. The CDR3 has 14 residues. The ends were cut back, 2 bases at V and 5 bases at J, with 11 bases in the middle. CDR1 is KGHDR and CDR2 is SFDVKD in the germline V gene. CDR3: CATSDSHFRETQYF. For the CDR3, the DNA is TGTGCCACCAGTGATTCGCATTTTCGGGAGACCCAGTACTTC.

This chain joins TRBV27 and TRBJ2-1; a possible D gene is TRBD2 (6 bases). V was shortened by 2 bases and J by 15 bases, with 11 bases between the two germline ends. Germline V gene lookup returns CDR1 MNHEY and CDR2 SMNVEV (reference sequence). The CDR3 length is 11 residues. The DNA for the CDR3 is TGTGCCAGCAGTTTACCGGGAGCTCTGTTCTTC. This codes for CASSLPGALFF.

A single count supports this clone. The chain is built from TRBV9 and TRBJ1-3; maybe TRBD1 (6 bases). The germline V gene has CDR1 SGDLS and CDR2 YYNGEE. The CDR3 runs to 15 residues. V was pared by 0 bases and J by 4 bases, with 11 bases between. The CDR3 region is CASSVGEQGGNTIYF. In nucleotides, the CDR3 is TGTGCCAGCAGCGTAGGAGAACAGGGAGGAAACACCATATATTTT.

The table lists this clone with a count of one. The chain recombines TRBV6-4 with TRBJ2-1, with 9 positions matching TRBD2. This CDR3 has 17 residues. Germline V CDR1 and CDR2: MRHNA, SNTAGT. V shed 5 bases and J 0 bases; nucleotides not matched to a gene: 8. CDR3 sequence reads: CASSSIAGARSYNEQFF. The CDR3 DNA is TGTGCCAGCAGTAGTATAGCGGGAGCGCGCTCCTACAATGAGCAGTTCTTC.

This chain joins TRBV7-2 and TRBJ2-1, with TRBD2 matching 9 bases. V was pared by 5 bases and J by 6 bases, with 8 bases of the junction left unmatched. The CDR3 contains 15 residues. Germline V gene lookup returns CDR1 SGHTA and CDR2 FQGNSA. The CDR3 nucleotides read TGTGCCAGCAGCCCTAGCGGGACGAACTTCAATGAGCAGTTCTTC. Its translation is CASSPSGTNFNEQFF.

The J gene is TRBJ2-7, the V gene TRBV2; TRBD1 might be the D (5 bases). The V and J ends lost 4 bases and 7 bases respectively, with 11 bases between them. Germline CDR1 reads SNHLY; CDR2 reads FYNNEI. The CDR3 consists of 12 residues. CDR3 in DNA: TGTGCCAGCAGTGGCAGGGTTCATGAGCAGTACTTC. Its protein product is CASSGRVHEQYF.

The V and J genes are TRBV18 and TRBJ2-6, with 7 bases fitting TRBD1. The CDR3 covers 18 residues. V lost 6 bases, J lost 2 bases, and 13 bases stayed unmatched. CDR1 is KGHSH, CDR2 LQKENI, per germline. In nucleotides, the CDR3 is TGTGCCAGCTCCCAGTCCGCGACAGGGCGGGCTGGGGCCAACGTCCTGACTTTC. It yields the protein CASSQSATGRAGANVLTF.

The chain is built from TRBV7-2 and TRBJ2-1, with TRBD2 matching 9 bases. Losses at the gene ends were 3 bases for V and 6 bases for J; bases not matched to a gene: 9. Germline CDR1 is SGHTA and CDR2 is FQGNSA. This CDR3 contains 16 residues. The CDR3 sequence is CASSFQVSGSRNEQFF. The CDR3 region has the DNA TGTGCCAGCAGCTTCCAGGTTAGCGGGAGCCGCAATGAGCAGTTCTTC. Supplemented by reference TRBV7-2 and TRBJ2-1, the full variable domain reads GAGVSQSPSNKVTEKGKDVELRCDPISGHTALYWYRQSLGQGLEFLIYFQGNSAPDKSGLPSDRFSAERTGGSVSTLTIQRTQQEDSAVYLCASSFQVSGSRNEQFFGPGTRLTVL.

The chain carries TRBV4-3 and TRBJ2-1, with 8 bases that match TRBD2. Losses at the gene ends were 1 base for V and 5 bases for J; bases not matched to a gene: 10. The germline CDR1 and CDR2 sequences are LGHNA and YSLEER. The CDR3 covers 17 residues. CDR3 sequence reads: CASSQAGAGGVNNEQFF. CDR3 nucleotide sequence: TGCGCCAGCAGCCAAGCTGGTGCGGGAGGAGTGAACAATGAGCAGTTCTTC.

CDR3 protein: CASSELVEQFF. The CDR3 DNA follows: TGTGCCAGCAGTGAGTTGGTTGAGCAGTTCTTC. This chain connects TRBV28 to TRBJ2-1; D ambiguous. This CDR3 comprises 11 residues. CDR1 and CDR2 from the germline V gene are MDHEN and SYDVKM. V was cut by 5 bases and J by 9 bases, with 8 bases left in between.

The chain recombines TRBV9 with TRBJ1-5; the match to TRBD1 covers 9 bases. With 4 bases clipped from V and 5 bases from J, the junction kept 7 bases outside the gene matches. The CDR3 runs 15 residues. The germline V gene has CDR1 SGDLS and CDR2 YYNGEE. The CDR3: CASSPGDRVHQPQHF. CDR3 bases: TGTGCCAGCAGCCCCGGGGACAGGGTACATCAGCCCCAGCATTTT. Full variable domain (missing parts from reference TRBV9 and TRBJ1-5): DSGVTQTPKHLITATGQRVTLRCSPRSGDLSVYWYQQSLDQGLQFLIQYYNGEERAKGNILERFSAQQFPDLHSELNLSSLELGDSALYFCASSPGDRVHQPQHFGDGTRLSIL.

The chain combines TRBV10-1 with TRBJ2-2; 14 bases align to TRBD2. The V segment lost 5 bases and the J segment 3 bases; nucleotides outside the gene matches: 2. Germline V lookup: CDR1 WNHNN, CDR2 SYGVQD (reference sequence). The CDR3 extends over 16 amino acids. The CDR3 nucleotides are TGCGCCAGCAGTCCGACTAGCGGGAGGGACACCGGGGAGCTGTTTTTT. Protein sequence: CASSPTSGRDTGELFF.

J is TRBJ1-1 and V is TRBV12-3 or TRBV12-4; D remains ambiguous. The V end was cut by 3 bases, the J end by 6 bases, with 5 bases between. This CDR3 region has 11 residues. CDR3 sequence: CASSFSAEAFF. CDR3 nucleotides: TGTGCCAGCAGTTTCTCGGCTGAAGCTTTCTTT.

The CDR3 nucleotides read TGCAGCGTCGCAGGGTACAATCAGCCCCAGCATTTT. Translating gives CSVAGYNQPQHF. The V and J genes are TRBV29-1 and TRBJ1-5, with D possibly being TRBD1 (5 bases). CDR3 length: 12 residues. Trimming removed 6 bases from V and 3 bases from J, with 9 bases in between. The germline V gene has CDR1 SQVTM and CDR2 ANQGSEA.

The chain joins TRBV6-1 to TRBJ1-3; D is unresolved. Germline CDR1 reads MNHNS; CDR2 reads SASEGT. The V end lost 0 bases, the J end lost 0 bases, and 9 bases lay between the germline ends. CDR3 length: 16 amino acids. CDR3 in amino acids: CASSEAAPRSGNTIYF. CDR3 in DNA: TGTGCCAGCAGTGAAGCCGCGCCCCGCTCTGGAAACACCATATATTTT.

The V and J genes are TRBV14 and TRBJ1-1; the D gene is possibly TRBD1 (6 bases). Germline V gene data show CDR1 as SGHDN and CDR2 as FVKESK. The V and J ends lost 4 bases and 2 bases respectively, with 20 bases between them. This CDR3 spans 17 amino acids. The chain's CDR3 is CASSRRLTGNQNTEAFF. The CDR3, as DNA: TGTGCCAGCAGCCGAAGACTTACAGGGAATCAAAACACTGAAGCTTTCTTT.

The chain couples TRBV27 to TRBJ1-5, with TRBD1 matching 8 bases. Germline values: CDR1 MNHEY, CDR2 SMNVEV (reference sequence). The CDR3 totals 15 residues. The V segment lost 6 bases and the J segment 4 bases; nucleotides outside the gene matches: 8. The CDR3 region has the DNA TGTGCCAGCAGATTTACAGGGGGGGGGAATCAGCCCCAGCATTTT. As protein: CASRFTGGGNQPQHF.

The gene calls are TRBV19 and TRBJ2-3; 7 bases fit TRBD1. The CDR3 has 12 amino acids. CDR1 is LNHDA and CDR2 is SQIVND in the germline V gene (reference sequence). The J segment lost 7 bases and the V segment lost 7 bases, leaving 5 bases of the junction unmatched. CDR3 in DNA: TGTGCCAGTAAGGGGGCGGTGAATACGCAGTATTTT. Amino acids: CASKGAVNTQYF.